This entry lists 20 T cell receptor beta chains sequenced from one sample in a study of cytomegalovirus exposure and HLA in healthy donors. PCR was performed using 60 Vbeta and 13 Jbeta primers. Produced via immunoSEQ multiplex PCR; TCRdb's table is partial and in-frame only. The sample consists of 150,000 or so clones, approximately 80% of them appearing once. The sequenced material came from PBMCs. Receptor source: a woman aged 45-60 years in good health and CMV-seropositive.

V usage is TRBV13 and J usage is TRBJ1-1; D unclear. Trimming took 0 bases from V and 3 from J, leaving 8 bases between them. The CDR3 length is 14 residues. Germline lookup yields CDR1 PRHDT and CDR2 FYEKMQ (reference sequence). The CDR3 loop is CASSLGQIYTEAFF. The CDR3 DNA reads TGTGCCAGCAGCTTAGGACAGATCTACACTGAAGCTTTCTTT. The full variable domain, rest sourced from reference TRBV13 and TRBJ1-1, is AAGVIQSPRHLIKEKRETATLKCYPIPRHDTVYWYQQGPGQDPQFLISFYEKMQSDKGSIPDRFSAQQFSDYHSELNMSSLELGDSALYFCASSLGQIYTEAFFGQGTRLTVV.

The rearrangement joins TRBV6-6 to TRBJ2-7, with 12 bases identical to TRBD2. CDR1 is MNHNY, CDR2 SVGAGI, per germline (reference sequence). Trimming at V came to 0 bases and at J to 0 bases, leaving 0 bases not matched to a gene. The length of the CDR3 is 16 residues. In DNA, the CDR3 is TGTGCCAGCAGTTACTCGACTAGCGGGAGCTCCTACGAGCAGTACTTC. Residues: CASSYSTSGSSYEQYF.

The chain joins TRBV23-1 to TRBJ1-5; D unclear. TRBV23-1 is known as an ORF, though its function is uncertain. CDR3 length equals 21 residues. Trimming took off 5 bases at V and 0 bases at J, with 29 bases between the two ends. This CDR3 reads CASSANLTSPDCSYSNQPQHF. The CDR3 DNA follows: TGCGCCAGCAGTGCGAATTTAACGTCACCGGACTGTTCATATAGCAATCAGCCCCAGCATTTT.

With respect to this clone: One end of the junction does not line up with germline, which may come from a read error. V gene TRBV7-9 combines with J gene TRBJ2-3; 7 positions agree with TRBD1. Germline lookup yields CDR1 SEHNR and CDR2 FQNEAQ (reference sequence). The CDR3 loop spans 16 amino acids. This CDR3 is CSSSGSPGQRSDTQYF. CDR3 coding DNA: TGTTCCAGCAGCGGTAGTCCGGGACAGCGGTCAGATACGCAGTATTTT.

The rearrangement links TRBV5-8 to TRBJ2-2; D unclear. Germline V gene sequence: CDR1 SGHTS, CDR2 YDEGEE. The CDR3 contains 15 residues. Trimming removed 3 bases at V and 0 bases at J, with 9 bases between. CDR3 sequence: CASSYYSPNTGELFF. CDR3 nucleotide sequence: TGTGCCAGCAGCTATTATTCTCCGAACACCGGGGAGCTGTTTTTT.

The chain uses TRBV5-1 and TRBJ2-2; TRBD1 matches at 9 bases. The V gene end was trimmed by 4 bases and the J gene end by 1 base; junction bases not matched to a gene: 2. The CDR3 totals 15 residues. Germline V CDR1 and CDR2: SGHRS, YFSETQ. The CDR3 spells CASSLDRGNTGELFF. CDR3 nucleotide sequence: TGCGCCAGCAGCCTGGACAGGGGGAACACCGGGGAGCTGTTTTTT.

This chain links TRBV28 with TRBJ1-5; D is uncertain. The CDR3 is made up of 12 amino acids. Germline lookup yields CDR1 MDHEN and CDR2 SYDVKM. V was shortened by 3 bases and J by 2 bases, with 2 bases between the two germline ends. CDR3 in DNA: TGTGCCAGCAGTTTCGGCAATCAGCCCCAGCATTTT. Protein product: CASSFGNQPQHF.

V usage is TRBV10-2 and J usage is TRBJ1-2, with D perhaps matching TRBD1 (6 bases). The CDR3 totals 13 residues. CDR1 is WSHSY and CDR2 is SAAADI in the germline V gene. Trimming shortened V by 3 bases and J by 5 bases, and 10 bases separated the two germline ends. CDR3 residues: CASSEHRAYGYTF. The DNA of the CDR3 is TGCGCCAGCAGTGAACACAGGGCTTATGGCTACACCTTC.

V is TRBV28 and J is TRBJ2-7; D possibly corresponds to TRBD2 (6 bases). This CDR3 has 16 amino acids. The V end lost 5 bases, the J end lost 3 bases, and 20 bases lay between the germline ends. In germline, CDR1 is MDHEN, CDR2 SYDVKM. The CDR3 DNA reads TGTGCCAGCAGTGGGGGACTTTGGGGATTCGACTACGAGCAGTACTTC. It translates to CASSGGLWGFDYEQYF.

This rearrangement joins TRBV6-5 to TRBJ1-1; no clear D gene. This CDR3 is built from 11 residues. Between the trimmed V and J ends, which lost 6 bases and 11 bases, there was a span of 13 bases. Germline loops: CDR1 MNHEY, CDR2 SVGAGI. CDR3 DNA sequence: TGTGCCAGCAGGGGAGCCGCCGCCGCTTTCTTT. This sequence encodes CASRGAAAAFF.

The gene calls are TRBV5-4 and TRBJ2-1; 9 nucleotides line up with TRBD2. V gave up 0 bases and J gave up 4 bases; unmatched junction bases: 2. Germline V gene lookup returns CDR1 SGHNT and CDR2 YYREEE (reference sequence). The CDR3 is made up of 15 amino acids. CDR3 bases: TGTGCCAGCAGCTTGGGCGGGAGGGTATACAATGAGCAGTTCTTC. Protein: CASSLGGRVYNEQFF.

This chain links TRBV10-3 with TRBJ2-5; weak D call: TRBD1 (6 bases). The CDR3 extends over 14 amino acids. Germline values: CDR1 ENHRY, CDR2 SYGVKD. V lost 6 bases to trimming and J lost 5 bases, with 16 bases between them. The CDR3 loop reads CAISPQGSHETQYF. For the CDR3, the DNA is TGTGCCATCAGCCCACAGGGTTCGCACGAGACCCAGTACTTC.

The chain couples TRBV28 to TRBJ2-7; TRBD2 matches 7 bases. The CDR3 is 14 residues long. Looked up from germline, CDR1 is MDHEN and CDR2 is SYDVKM. Trimming took 5 bases from V and 5 from J; bases not matched to a gene: 9. This CDR3 reads CASSTGTTLHEQYF. The DNA of the CDR3 is TGTGCCAGCAGTACCGGGACTACCCTCCACGAGCAGTACTTC.

This chain connects TRBV2 to TRBJ2-7, with 8 bases fitting TRBD1. This CDR3 comprises 12 residues. In germline, CDR1 is SNHLY, CDR2 FYNNEI. Trimming removed 7 bases from V and 10 bases from J; junction bases left unmatched: 9. CDR3 protein: CASTRGQAIQYF. DNA of the CDR3: TGTGCCAGCACTCGGGGACAGGCGATCCAGTACTTC.

The chain employs TRBV7-9 and TRBJ1-4, with 8 bases aligning to TRBD1. The CDR3 has 14 residues. CDR1 and CDR2 (germline): SEHNR, FQNEAQ (reference sequence). The V gene end was trimmed by 3 bases and the J gene end by 9 bases; junction bases not matched to a gene: 6. The CDR3 is CASSLGTGLQKLFF. CDR3 sequence (DNA): TGTGCCAGCAGCTTGGGGACAGGATTACAAAAACTGTTTTTT.

This clone has just one count. The chain employs TRBV29-1 and TRBJ2-5; D is unclear. Trimming removed 0 bases from V and 5 bases from J, with 7 bases in between. The CDR3 is 12 residues long. Germline V CDR1 and CDR2: SQVTM, ANQGSEA. CDR3 DNA: TGCAGCGTTGAAGATAGTCGGGAGACCCAGTACTTC. It specifies CSVEDSRETQYF.

This clone has only a few counts. The chain carries TRBV2 and TRBJ2-3; D is perhaps TRBD2 (7 bases). Germline CDR1 is SNHLY and CDR2 is FYNNEI. This CDR3 region has 16 residues. Trimming pared 5 bases from V and 5 bases from J, leaving 20 bases between. The CDR3 spells CASSTDRGGQGDTQYF. CDR3 in DNA: TGTGCCAGCAGTACAGACCGCGGGGGCCAGGGAGATACGCAGTATTTT.

The V gene is TRBV29-1, the J gene TRBJ1-1; no firm D call. CDR1 is SQVTM and CDR2 is ANQGSEA in the germline V gene. The CDR3 totals 12 residues. Trimming took off 7 bases at V and 1 base at J, with 10 bases between the two ends. CDR3 sequence reads: CSAVTPNTEAFF. DNA of the CDR3: TGCAGCGCCGTGACACCGAACACTGAAGCTTTCTTT.

The chain links TRBV7-3 to TRBJ2-7; TRBD1 aligns across 11 bases. Germline CDR1 SGHTA, CDR2 FQGTGA. J was trimmed by 7 bases and V by 1 base; bases with no gene match: 9. The CDR3 length is 16 residues. CDR3 in DNA: TGTGCCAGCAGCTTAAATCGGGGACAGGGGGTGGGTGAGCAGTACTTC. Translated, it gives CASSLNRGQGVGEQYF.

V gene TRBV5-1 combines with J gene TRBJ2-2; 10 nucleotides align to TRBD1. The CDR3 extends over 15 amino acids. Germline CDR1 is SGHRS and CDR2 is YFSETQ. The trim removed 3 bases at V and 5 bases at J, leaving 4 bases unmatched. The CDR3 DNA is TGCGCCAGCAGCTCCCGGACAGGGGGAACCGGGGAGCTGTTTTTT. Its translation is CASSSRTGGTGELFF. Full variable domain (missing parts from reference TRBV5-1 and TRBJ2-2): KAGVTQTPRYLIKTRGQQVTLSCSPISGHRSVSWYQQTPGQGLQFLFEYFSETQRNKGNFPGRFSGRQFSNSRSEMNVSTLELGDSALYLCASSSRTGGTGELFFGEGSRLTVL.